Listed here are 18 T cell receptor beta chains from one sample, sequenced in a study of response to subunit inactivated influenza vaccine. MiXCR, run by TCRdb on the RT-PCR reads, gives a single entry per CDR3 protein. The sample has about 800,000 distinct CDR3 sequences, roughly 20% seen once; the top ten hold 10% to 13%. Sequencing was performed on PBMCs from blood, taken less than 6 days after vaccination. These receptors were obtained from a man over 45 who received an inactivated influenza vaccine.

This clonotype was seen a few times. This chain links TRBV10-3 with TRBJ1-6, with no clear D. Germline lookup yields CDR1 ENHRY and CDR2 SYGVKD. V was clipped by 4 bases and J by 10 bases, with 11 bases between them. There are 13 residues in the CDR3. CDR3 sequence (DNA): TGTGCCATCAGTGTGAACATCGGCTCACCCCTCCACTTT. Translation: CAISVNIGSPLHF.

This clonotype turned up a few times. The CDR3 bases are TGTGCCAGCAGTGTAGCGAGGAGCACAGATACGCAGTATTTT. Translation: CASSVARSTDTQYF. This chain links TRBV2 with TRBJ2-3; D might be TRBD2 (5 bases). V gave up 4 bases and J gave up 0 bases, with 8 bases separating them. The CDR3 extends over 14 amino acids. Germline CDR1 is SNHLY and CDR2 is FYNNEI.

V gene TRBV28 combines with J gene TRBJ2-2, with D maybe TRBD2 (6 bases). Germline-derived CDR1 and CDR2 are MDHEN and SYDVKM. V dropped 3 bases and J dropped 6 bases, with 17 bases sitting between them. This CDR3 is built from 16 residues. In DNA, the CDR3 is TGTGCCAGCAGTTTTGGACCGAGTCGGAGGGCCGGGGAGCTGTTTTTT. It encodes CASSFGPSRRAGELFF.

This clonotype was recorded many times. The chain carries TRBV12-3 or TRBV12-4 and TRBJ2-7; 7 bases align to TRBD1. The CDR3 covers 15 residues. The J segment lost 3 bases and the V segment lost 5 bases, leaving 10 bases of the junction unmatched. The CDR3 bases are TGTGCCAGCAGTCCCGCGACAGGGCCTATCTACGAGCAGTACTTC. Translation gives CASSPATGPIYEQYF.

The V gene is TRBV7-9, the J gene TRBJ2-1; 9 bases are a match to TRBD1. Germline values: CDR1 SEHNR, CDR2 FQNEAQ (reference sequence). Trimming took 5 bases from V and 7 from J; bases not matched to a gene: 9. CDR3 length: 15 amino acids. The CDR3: CASSPRGQGRNEQFF. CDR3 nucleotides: TGTGCCAGCAGCCCGAGGGGACAGGGAAGAAATGAGCAGTTCTTC.

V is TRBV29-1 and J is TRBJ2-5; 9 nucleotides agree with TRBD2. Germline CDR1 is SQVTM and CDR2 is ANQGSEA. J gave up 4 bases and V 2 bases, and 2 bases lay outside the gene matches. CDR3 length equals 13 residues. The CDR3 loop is CSVELAGSETQYF. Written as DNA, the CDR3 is TGCAGCGTTGAACTAGCGGGGTCAGAGACCCAGTACTTC.

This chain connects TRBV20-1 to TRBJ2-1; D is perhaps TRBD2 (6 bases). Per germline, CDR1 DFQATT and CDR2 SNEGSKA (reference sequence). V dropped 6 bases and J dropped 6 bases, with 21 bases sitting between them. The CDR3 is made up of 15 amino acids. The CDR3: CSAAPGDLGGNEQFF. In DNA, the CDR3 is TGCAGTGCCGCCCCGGGGGATCTCGGCGGCAATGAGCAGTTCTTC.

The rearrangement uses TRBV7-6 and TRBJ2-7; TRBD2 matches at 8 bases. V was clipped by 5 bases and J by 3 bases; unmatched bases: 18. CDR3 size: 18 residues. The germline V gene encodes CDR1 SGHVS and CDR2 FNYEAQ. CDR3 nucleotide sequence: TGTGCCAGCAGCCCCACGGGGGGGAGGACGGAATCCTTCTACGAGCAGTACTTC. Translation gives CASSPTGGRTESFYEQYF.

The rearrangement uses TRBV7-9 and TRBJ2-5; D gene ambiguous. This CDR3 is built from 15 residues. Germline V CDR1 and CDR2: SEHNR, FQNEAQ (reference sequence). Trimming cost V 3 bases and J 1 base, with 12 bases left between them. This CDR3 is CASSFLGLGQETQYF. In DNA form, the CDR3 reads TGTGCCAGCAGCTTCCTAGGGCTGGGCCAAGAGACCCAGTACTTC.

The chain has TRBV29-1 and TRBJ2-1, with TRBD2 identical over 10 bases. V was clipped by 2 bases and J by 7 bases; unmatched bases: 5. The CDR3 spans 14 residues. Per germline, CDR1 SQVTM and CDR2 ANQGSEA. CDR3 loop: CSVERLAGTNEQFF. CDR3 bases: TGCAGCGTTGAAAGACTAGCGGGTACGAATGAGCAGTTCTTC.

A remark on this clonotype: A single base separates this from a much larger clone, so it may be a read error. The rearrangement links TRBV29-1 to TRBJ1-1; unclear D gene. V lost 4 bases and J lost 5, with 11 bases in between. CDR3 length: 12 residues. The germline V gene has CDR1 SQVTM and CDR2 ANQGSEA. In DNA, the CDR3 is TGCAGCGTTGGTTTCGGGAGGACTGAAGCTTTCTTT. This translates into CSVGFGRTEAFF.

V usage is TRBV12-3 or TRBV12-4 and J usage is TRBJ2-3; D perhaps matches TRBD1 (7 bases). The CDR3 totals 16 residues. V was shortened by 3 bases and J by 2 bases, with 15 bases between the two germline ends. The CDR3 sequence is CASSFRQGLTTDTQYF. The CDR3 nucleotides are TGTGCCAGCAGTTTCAGACAGGGACTTACCACAGATACGCAGTATTTT.

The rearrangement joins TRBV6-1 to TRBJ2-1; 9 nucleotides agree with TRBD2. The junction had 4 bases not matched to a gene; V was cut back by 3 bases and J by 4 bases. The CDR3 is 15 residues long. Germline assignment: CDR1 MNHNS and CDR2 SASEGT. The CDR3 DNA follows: TGTGCCAGCAGTGATTCCGCGGGAGGGTACAATGAGCAGTTCTTC. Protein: CASSDSAGGYNEQFF.

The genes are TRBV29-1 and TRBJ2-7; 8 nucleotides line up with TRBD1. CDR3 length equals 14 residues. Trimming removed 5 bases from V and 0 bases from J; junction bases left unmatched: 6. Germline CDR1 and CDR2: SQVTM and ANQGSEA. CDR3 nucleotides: TGCAGCGTTAAGAGAGGACAGGGCTCCTACGAGCAGTACTTC. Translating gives CSVKRGQGSYEQYF.

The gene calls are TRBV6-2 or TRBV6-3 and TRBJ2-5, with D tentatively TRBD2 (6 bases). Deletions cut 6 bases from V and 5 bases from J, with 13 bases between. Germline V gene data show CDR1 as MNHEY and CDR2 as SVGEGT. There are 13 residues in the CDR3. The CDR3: CASRLAWKETQYF. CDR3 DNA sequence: TGTGCCAGCAGACTAGCCTGGAAGGAGACCCAGTACTTC.

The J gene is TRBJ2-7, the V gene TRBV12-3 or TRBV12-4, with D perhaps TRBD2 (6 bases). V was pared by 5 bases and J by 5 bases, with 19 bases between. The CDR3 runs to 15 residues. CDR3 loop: CASSPRDPRRDEQYF. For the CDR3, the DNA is TGTGCCAGCAGTCCCCGAGATCCAAGGAGGGACGAGCAGTACTTC.

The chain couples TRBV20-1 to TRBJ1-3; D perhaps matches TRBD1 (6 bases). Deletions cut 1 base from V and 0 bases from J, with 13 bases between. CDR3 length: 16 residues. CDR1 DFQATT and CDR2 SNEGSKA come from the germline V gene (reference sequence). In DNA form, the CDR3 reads TGCAGTGCTAGAGCTTTAGGGGGAACCTCTGGAAACACCATATATTTT. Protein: CSARALGGTSGNTIYF.

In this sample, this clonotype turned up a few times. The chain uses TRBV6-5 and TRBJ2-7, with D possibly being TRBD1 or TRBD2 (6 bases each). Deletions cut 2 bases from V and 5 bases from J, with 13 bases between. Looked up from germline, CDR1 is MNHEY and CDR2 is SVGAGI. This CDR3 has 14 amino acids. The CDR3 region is CASSYGGRRDEQYF. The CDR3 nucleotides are TGTGCCAGCAGTTACGGGGGGCGAAGAGACGAGCAGTACTTC.